The 23 T cell receptor beta chains below were found in one sample sequenced in a study of cytomegalovirus exposure and HLA in healthy donors. PCR was performed using 60 Vbeta and 13 Jbeta primers. This table comes from immunoSEQ multiplex PCR, and its TCRdb copy is limited to in-frame clones, with some not included. The profile covers over 130,000 clones, with roughly 80% appearing a single time and 1.2% taken by the ten largest. Sequenced sample: PBMCs. The source is a female donor in good health and CMV-seronegative.

CDR3 sequence: CASSYSAAGGESSRFF. The CDR3 DNA reads TGTGCCAGCAGTTACTCTGCGGCAGGGGGCGAATCATCTCGGTTCTTC. The chain carries TRBV6-5 and TRBJ2-1; 8 nucleotides agree with TRBD1. CDR1 MNHEY and CDR2 SVGAGI come from the germline V gene. The CDR3 sequence is 16 residues long. Germline trimming cut 0 bases from V and 15 bases from J; bases unmatched to any gene: 16.

The chain uses TRBV10-1 and TRBJ2-7; weak D call: TRBD1 (5 bases). Germline V gives CDR1 WNHNN, CDR2 SYGVQD (reference sequence). CDR3 length: 13 residues. V lost 5 bases to trimming and J lost 3 bases, with 11 bases between them. The CDR3: CASSLYTGYEQYF. For the CDR3, the DNA is TGCGCCAGCAGTCTCTATACAGGCTACGAGCAGTACTTC.

This clone appeared a few times. This chain connects TRBV15 to TRBJ1-5; the match to TRBD1 covers 9 bases. Germline CDR1 and CDR2: LNHNV and YYDKDF (reference sequence). This CDR3 has 15 amino acids. J was trimmed by 5 bases and V by 5 bases; bases with no gene match: 7. In DNA, the CDR3 is TGTGCCACCAGCCAGGACAGGGGCTCCGATCAGCCCCAGCATTTT. Amino acids: CATSQDRGSDQPQHF.

This chain uses TRBV19 with TRBJ1-5; D gene ambiguous. In germline, CDR1 is LNHDA, CDR2 SQIVND (reference sequence). CDR3 length equals 15 residues. V lost 0 bases and J lost 9, with 15 bases in between. This CDR3 is CASSIDLPSLVPQHF. The CDR3, as DNA: TGTGCCAGTAGTATAGACCTCCCATCACTCGTGCCCCAGCATTTT.

This chain joins TRBV27 and TRBJ1-5, with TRBD1 matching 8 bases. The CDR3 spans 15 residues. After removal of 6 bases from V and 2 bases from J, the junction contained 6 bases not matched to a gene. CDR1 is MNHEY and CDR2 is SMNVEV in the germline V gene (reference sequence). DNA of the CDR3: TGTGCCAGCAGCTACAGGGGGATAGGCAATCAGCCCCAGCATTTT. This encodes CASSYRGIGNQPQHF.

CDR3 DNA: TGTGCCAGCACCGAGTTCAGGGGAATCGGGGAGCTGTTTTTT. As protein: CASTEFRGIGELFF. The V and J genes are TRBV6-1 and TRBJ2-2; D may be TRBD1 (6 bases). The CDR3 consists of 14 residues. The V gene lost 7 bases and the J gene lost 7 bases, with 16 bases spanning the gap. The germline CDR1 and CDR2 sequences are MNHNS and SASEGT.

Only a few counts were recorded for this clone. This sample also contains other DNA sequences that code for the same CDR3. The DNA for the CDR3 is TGTGCCAGCAGTTTGGGGGGATCCTACGAGCAGTACTTC. This codes for CASSLGGSYEQYF. The V call is TRBV27, the J call TRBJ2-7, with D possibly TRBD2 on 6 matching bases. Germline CDR1 is MNHEY and CDR2 is SMNVEV (reference sequence). The CDR3 totals 13 residues. Trimming cost V 3 bases and J 1 base, with 7 bases left between them.

The rearrangement joins TRBV2 to TRBJ2-1; no clear D. CDR1 and CDR2 (germline): SNHLY, FYNNEI. CDR3 length equals 13 residues. Trimming removed 4 bases from V and 6 bases from J, with 10 bases in between. The DNA of the CDR3 is TGTGCCAGCAGTGGTCTTCGAGGCAATGAGCAGTTCTTC. Translating gives CASSGLRGNEQFF.

V and J are TRBV7-9 and TRBJ1-1, with D uncertain. The V end was cut by 1 base, the J end by 0 bases, with 12 bases between. The CDR3 has 16 residues. Germline CDR1 is SEHNR and CDR2 is FQNEAQ (reference sequence). CDR3 sequence reads: CASSLVSGGMNTEAFF. The CDR3 bases are TGTGCCAGCAGCTTAGTTTCAGGTGGAATGAACACTGAAGCTTTCTTT. Based on the CDR3 plus reference TRBV7-9 and TRBJ1-1, the full variable domain is DTGVSQNPRHKITKRGQNVTFRCDPISEHNRLYWYRQTLGQGPEFLTYFQNEAQLEKSRLLSDRFSAERPKGSFSTLEIQRTEQGDSAMYLCASSLVSGGMNTEAFFGQGTRLTVV.

The chain has TRBV5-4 and TRBJ2-7; 9 bases match TRBD1. Losses at the gene ends were 5 bases for V and 7 bases for J; bases not matched to a gene: 4. The CDR3 extends over 12 amino acids. Germline CDR1 and CDR2: SGHNT and YYREEE (reference sequence). CDR3 DNA sequence: TGTGCCAGCAGTCGGGGACAGGGAGAGCAGTACTTC. As protein: CASSRGQGEQYF.

The rearrangement uses TRBV5-1 and TRBJ2-7, with 7 bases fitting TRBD2. CDR1 and CDR2 (germline): SGHRS, YFSETQ. The CDR3 is 15 residues long. J was trimmed by 3 bases and V by 0 bases; bases with no gene match: 6. CDR3 residues: CASSLGSAGLYEQYF. The CDR3, as DNA: TGCGCCAGCAGCTTGGGTTCAGCGGGACTCTACGAGCAGTACTTC.

V and J are TRBV28 and TRBJ2-7; D might be TRBD2 (6 bases). The CDR3 has 12 amino acids. V was cut by 11 bases and J by 0 bases, with 11 bases left in between. CDR1 is MDHEN and CDR2 is SYDVKM in the germline V gene. This chain's CDR3 is CASRRGSYEQYF. The CDR3 DNA follows: TGTGCCTCGAGGAGGGGCTCCTACGAGCAGTACTTC.

This chain joins TRBV9 and TRBJ1-1, with D hard to call. Per germline, CDR1 SGDLS and CDR2 YYNGEE. Trimming left V 5 bases short and J 5 bases short, with 7 bases between. This CDR3 has 11 amino acids. The DNA for the CDR3 is TGTGCCAGCAGATCCGGGACTGAAGCTTTCTTT. Amino acids: CASRSGTEAFF.

This clone was detected ten times or more. The V call is TRBV6-1, the J call TRBJ2-3; 12 bases are a match to TRBD2. The V gene's germline CDR1 is MNHNS and CDR2 SASEGT. This CDR3 contains 15 residues. With 6 bases clipped from V and 6 bases from J, the junction kept 7 bases outside the gene matches. The CDR3 DNA sequence: TGTGCCAGCAGGAACCTAGCGGGAGGGCCTGATACGCAGTATTTT. This codes for CASRNLAGGPDTQYF.

The rearrangement uses TRBV30 and TRBJ1-1; unclear D gene. Between the trimmed V and J ends, which lost 5 bases and 1 base, there was a span of 8 bases. The CDR3 consists of 12 residues. Germline V gene lookup returns CDR1 GTSNPN and CDR2 SVGIG (reference sequence). The CDR3 protein is CAWLGRNTEAFF. CDR3 DNA: TGTGCCTGGCTCGGGAGGAACACTGAAGCTTTCTTT.

J is TRBJ2-2 and V is TRBV7-9; D possibly corresponds to TRBD1 (5 bases). Germline V lookup: CDR1 SEHNR, CDR2 FQNEAQ (reference sequence). The CDR3 covers 15 residues. Trimming shortened V by 5 bases and J by 1 base, and 11 bases separated the two germline ends. CDR3: CASSVKQENTGELFF. For the CDR3, the DNA is TGTGCCAGCAGCGTCAAACAGGAGAACACCGGGGAGCTGTTTTTT.

There are a few counts of this clone. The chain couples TRBV19 to TRBJ2-2, with 9 positions matching TRBD1. The V gene's germline CDR1 is LNHDA and CDR2 SQIVND (reference sequence). V dropped 4 bases and J dropped 6; count of bases not matched to a gene: 3. CDR3 length: 14 residues. CDR3 bases: TGTGCCAGTAGTAAACAGGGGGCATCCGGGGAGCTGTTTTTT. Protein product: CASSKQGASGELFF.

The chain couples TRBV27 to TRBJ1-2; the match to TRBD1 covers 9 bases. V shed 5 bases and J 4 bases; nucleotides not matched to a gene: 8. The CDR3 is 15 residues long. Germline values: CDR1 MNHEY, CDR2 SMNVEV (reference sequence). The chain's CDR3 is CASSGGQGLAYGYTF. CDR3 in DNA: TGTGCCAGCAGTGGGGGACAGGGCTTAGCCTATGGCTACACCTTC.

This sequence joins TRBV6-1 and TRBJ1-1; TRBD1 might be the D (5 bases). There are 15 residues in the CDR3. Germline-derived CDR1 and CDR2 are MNHNS and SASEGT. Deletions cut 1 base from V and 4 bases from J, with 13 bases between. CDR3 sequence reads: CASSEVVRVGTEAFF. The CDR3 DNA reads as TGTGCCAGCAGTGAAGTTGTCAGGGTGGGCACTGAAGCTTTCTTT.

V is TRBV7-3 and J is TRBJ2-5; 11 bases fit TRBD2. The CDR3 length is 15 residues. Germline V lookup: CDR1 SGHTA, CDR2 FQGTGA. After removal of 1 base from V and 8 bases from J, the junction contained 6 bases not matched to a gene. The chain's CDR3 is CASSLNSGRAETQYF. The CDR3 bases are TGTGCCAGCAGCTTAAATAGCGGGAGGGCAGAAACCCAGTACTTC.

The chain is built from TRBV27 and TRBJ2-7; 7 bases align to TRBD2. The junction had 6 bases not matched to a gene; V was cut back by 2 bases and J by 5 bases. The germline V gene encodes CDR1 MNHEY and CDR2 SMNVEV (reference sequence). This CDR3 region has 14 residues. The CDR3 loop reads CASSLRREYHEQYF. In DNA form, the CDR3 reads TGTGCCAGCAGTTTAAGGCGGGAGTACCACGAGCAGTACTTC.

This chain joins TRBV4-2 and TRBJ2-3, with TRBD2 identical over 8 bases. The CDR3 loop spans 16 amino acids. CDR1 and CDR2 from the germline V gene are LGHNA and YNFKEQ. J was trimmed by 3 bases and V by 4 bases; bases with no gene match: 9. CDR3 sequence: CASSPTSGRGTDTQYF. The CDR3 DNA reads as TGTGCCAGCAGCCCCACTAGCGGCCGGGGGACAGATACGCAGTATTTT.

V and J are TRBV6-5 and TRBJ2-5, with 9 bases identical to TRBD1. CDR3 size: 13 residues. The trim removed 5 bases at V and 5 bases at J, leaving 3 bases unmatched. Germline values: CDR1 MNHEY, CDR2 SVGAGI. The CDR3 region is CASSRDRVETQYF. The CDR3 nucleotides read TGTGCCAGCAGTCGGGACAGGGTGGAGACCCAGTACTTC.